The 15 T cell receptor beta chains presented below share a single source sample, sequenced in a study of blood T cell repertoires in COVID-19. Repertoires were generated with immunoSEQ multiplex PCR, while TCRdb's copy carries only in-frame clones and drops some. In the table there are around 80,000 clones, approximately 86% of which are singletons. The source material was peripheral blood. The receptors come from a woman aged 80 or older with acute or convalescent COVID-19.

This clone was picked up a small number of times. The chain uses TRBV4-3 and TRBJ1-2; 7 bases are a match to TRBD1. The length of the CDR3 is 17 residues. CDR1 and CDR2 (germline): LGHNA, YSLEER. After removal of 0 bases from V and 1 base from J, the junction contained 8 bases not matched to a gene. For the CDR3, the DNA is TGCGCCAGCAGCCAAGATTTTGGGGACAGCAGTAACTATGGCTACACCTTC. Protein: CASSQDFGDSSNYGYTF.

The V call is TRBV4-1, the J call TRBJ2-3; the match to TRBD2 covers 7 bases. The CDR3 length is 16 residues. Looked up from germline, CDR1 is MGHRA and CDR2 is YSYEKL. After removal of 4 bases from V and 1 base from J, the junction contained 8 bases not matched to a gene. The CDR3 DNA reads TGCGCCAGCAGCCTAGAACTAGCGCTAGGCACAGATACGCAGTATTTT. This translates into CASSLELALGTDTQYF.

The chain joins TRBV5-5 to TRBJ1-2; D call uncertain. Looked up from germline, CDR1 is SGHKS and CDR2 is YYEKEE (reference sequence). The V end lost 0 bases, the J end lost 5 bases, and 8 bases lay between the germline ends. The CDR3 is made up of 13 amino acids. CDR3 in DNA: TGTGCCAGCAGCTTGGCTACGGGGTATGGCTACACCTTC. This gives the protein CASSLATGYGYTF.

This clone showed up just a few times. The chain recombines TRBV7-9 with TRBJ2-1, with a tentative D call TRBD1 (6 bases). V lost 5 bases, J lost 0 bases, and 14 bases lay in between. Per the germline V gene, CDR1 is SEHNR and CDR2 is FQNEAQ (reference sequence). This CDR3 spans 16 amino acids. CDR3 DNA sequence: TGTGCCAGCAGCCAAAGTGGGGGCCGCTCCTACAATGAGCAGTTCTTC. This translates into CASSQSGGRSYNEQFF. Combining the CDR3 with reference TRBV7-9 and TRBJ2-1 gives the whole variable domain DTGVSQNPRHKITKRGQNVTFRCDPISEHNRLYWYRQTLGQGPEFLTYFQNEAQLEKSRLLSDRFSAERPKGSFSTLEIQRTEQGDSAMYLCASSQSGGRSYNEQFFGPGTRLTVL.

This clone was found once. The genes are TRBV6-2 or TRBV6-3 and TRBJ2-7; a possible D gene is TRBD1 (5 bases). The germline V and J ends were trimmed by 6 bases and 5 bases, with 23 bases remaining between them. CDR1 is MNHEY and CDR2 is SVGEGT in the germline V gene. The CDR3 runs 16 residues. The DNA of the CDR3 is TGTGCCAGCAGCGATCCCCATAGACAGTTAATGGACGAGCAGTACTTC. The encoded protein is CASSDPHRQLMDEQYF.

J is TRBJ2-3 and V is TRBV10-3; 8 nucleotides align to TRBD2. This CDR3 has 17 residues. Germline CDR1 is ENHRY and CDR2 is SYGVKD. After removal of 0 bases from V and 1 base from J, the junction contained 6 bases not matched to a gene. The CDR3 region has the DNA TGTGCCATCAGTGAGTCGAGTAGCGGGAAAGGCACAGATACGCAGTATTTT. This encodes CAISESSSGKGTDTQYF.

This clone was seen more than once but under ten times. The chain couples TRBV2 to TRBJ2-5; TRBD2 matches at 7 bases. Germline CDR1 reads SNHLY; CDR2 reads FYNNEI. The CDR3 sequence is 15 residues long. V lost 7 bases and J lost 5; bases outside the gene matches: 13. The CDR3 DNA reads TGTGCCAGCATATGGTTAGCGGGCCCTCAGGAGACCCAGTACTTC. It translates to CASIWLAGPQETQYF. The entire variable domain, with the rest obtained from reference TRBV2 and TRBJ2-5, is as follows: EPEVTQTPSHQVTQMGQEVILRCVPISNHLYFYWYRQILGQKVEFLVSFYNNEISEKSEIFDDQFSVERPDGSNFTLKIRSTKLEDSAMYFCASIWLAGPQETQYFGPGTRLLVL.

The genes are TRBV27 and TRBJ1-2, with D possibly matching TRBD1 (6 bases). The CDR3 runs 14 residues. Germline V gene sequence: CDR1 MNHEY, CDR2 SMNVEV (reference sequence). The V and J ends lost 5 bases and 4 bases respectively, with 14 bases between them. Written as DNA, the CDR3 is TGTGCCAGCAGTGACCGTGGGACATCCTATGGCTACACCTTC. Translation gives CASSDRGTSYGYTF.

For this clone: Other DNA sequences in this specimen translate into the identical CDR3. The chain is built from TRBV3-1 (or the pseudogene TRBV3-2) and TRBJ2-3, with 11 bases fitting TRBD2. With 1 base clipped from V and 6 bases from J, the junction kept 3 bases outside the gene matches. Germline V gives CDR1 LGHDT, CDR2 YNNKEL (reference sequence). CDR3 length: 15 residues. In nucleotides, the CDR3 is TGTGCCAGCAGCCAAGGACTAGCGGGGACCGATACGCAGTATTTT. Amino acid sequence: CASSQGLAGTDTQYF.

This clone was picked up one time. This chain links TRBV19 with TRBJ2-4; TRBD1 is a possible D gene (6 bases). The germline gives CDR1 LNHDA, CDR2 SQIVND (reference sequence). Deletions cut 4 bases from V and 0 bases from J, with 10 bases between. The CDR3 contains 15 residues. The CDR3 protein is CASSTQGLAKNIQYF. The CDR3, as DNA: TGTGCCAGTAGTACCCAGGGGTTAGCCAAAAACATTCAGTACTTC. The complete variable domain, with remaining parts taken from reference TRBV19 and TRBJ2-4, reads DGGITQSPKYLFRKEGQNVTLSCEQNLNHDAMYWYRQDPGQGLRLIYYSQIVNDFQKGDIAEGYSVSREKKESFPLTVTSAQKNPTAFYLCASSTQGLAKNIQYFGAGTRLSVL.

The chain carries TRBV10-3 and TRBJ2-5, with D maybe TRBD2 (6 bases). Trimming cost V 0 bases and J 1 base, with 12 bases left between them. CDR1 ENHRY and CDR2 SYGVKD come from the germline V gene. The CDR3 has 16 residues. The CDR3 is CAISESASGGQETQYF. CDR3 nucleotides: TGTGCCATCAGTGAGTCAGCCTCCGGGGGCCAAGAGACCCAGTACTTC.

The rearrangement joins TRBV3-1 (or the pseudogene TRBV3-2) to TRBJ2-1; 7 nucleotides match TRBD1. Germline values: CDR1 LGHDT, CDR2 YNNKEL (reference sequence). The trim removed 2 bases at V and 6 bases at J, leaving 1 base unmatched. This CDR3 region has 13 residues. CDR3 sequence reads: CASSQRDSNEQFF. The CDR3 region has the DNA TGTGCCAGCAGCCAACGGGACAGCAATGAGCAGTTCTTC.

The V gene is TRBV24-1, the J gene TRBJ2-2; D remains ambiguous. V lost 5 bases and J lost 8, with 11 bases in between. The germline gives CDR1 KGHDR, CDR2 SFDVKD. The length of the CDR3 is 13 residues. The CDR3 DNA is TGTGCCACCAGTGGCCTTTCCGGGGGGGAGCTGTTTTTT. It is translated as CATSGLSGGELFF.

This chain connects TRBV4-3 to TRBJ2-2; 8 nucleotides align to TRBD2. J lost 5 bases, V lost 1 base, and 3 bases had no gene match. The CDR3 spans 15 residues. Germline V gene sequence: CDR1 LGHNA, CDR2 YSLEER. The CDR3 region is CASSQAGRGTGELFF. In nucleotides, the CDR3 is TGCGCCAGCAGCCAAGCCGGGAGGGGTACCGGGGAGCTGTTTTTT.

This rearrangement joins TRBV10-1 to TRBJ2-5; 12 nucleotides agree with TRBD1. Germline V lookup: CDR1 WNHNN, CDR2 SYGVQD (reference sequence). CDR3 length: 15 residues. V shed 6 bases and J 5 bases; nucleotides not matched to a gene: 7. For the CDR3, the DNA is TGCGCCAGCAGGGAGGGACAGGGGGCGCGGGAGACCCAGTACTTC. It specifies CASREGQGARETQYF.